This T cell receptor beta chain was documented in a study of post-analysis software for immune sequencing data. Overall study context: Recorded disease courses covered relapsing-remitting, secondary progressive and progressive-relapsing multiple sclerosis. Some patients had no subtype annotation. Overall study findings and caveats: Five or six TRBV segments, TRBV5-6, TRBV5-1 and TRBV20-1 among them, were found more frequent in patients than controls. Relative to controls, patients with multiple sclerosis showed significantly lower normalized Chao1 diversity. Same-batch preparations were strongly co-clustered by F measure.

cDNA libraries for TCR beta contained unique molecular identifiers. T cells numbering about 0.85 to 11 million yielded cDNA molecules that totaled around 500,000. TCRdb re-called the PCR reads through MiXCR, storing one row per CDR3 protein. Of roughly 580,000 distinct CDR3 sequences listed, roughly 46% are singletons. The germline V gene has CDR1 LGHDT and CDR2 YNNKEL (reference sequence). This CDR3 contains 15 residues. Trimming removed 4 bases from V and 5 bases from J, with 12 bases in between. Notes on this clonotype: What it binds is unknown.

This sequence joins TRBV3-1 and TRBJ2-6; no clear D. Source material: blood. The TCR sequence derives from a girl between 10 and 17 years old with multiple sclerosis. The CDR3 nucleotides read TGTGCCAGCAGCCCGTCAGTTATCCGGGCCAACGTCCTGACTTTC. Translated: CASSPSVIRANVLTF.